Listed here are 23 T cell receptor beta chains from one sample, sequenced in a study of T cell responses to AZD1222 COVID-19 vaccine (dated by TCRdb to the early 2020s). The time point label, as the study defines it: about 28 days (+/-7) after the second vaccine dose. The sample's treatment or condition label, decoded: meningococcal conjugate vaccine given as trial control. The library was made by the immunoSEQ multiplex PCR assay. Imported from immuneACCESS, the table was reduced by TCRdb to in-frame sequences with V and J called. These copies leave out some clones; in studies compared against another copy, an unresolved V gene accounts for under half, and the cause of the remainder is not known. Recorded for this sample are about 180,000 clones; approximately 90% of them occurred a single time. More than 4% of the sample belongs to the ten largest clones. The sample consisted of peripheral blood, taken 28 days after the second dose of the MenACWY control vaccine. The source of these receptors is an adult who received the MenACWY meningococcal vaccine as a control.

The chain has TRBV24-1 and TRBJ2-5; the match to TRBD2 covers 12 bases. The trim removed 6 bases at V and 5 bases at J, leaving 3 bases unmatched. The CDR3 is made up of 14 amino acids. Germline CDR1 KGHDR, CDR2 SFDVKD. CDR3 region: CATSPLAGGETQYF. DNA for the CDR3: TGTGCCACCAGTCCGCTAGCGGGGGGGGAGACCCAGTACTTC.

The genes are TRBV5-1 and TRBJ1-4; D call uncertain. V lost 0 bases and J lost 0, with 3 bases in between. This CDR3 has 14 amino acids. Per germline, CDR1 SGHRS and CDR2 YFSETQ. In nucleotides, the CDR3 is TGCGCCAGCAGCTTGGGGGCAACTAATGAAAAACTGTTTTTT. Protein: CASSLGATNEKLFF.

This clone was counted a single time. The J gene is TRBJ1-6, the V gene TRBV6-2 or TRBV6-3; D is ambiguous. From germline, CDR1 is MNHEY and CDR2 SVGEGT. V lost 5 bases, J lost 7 bases, and 12 bases lay in between. This CDR3 comprises 14 residues. This CDR3 is CASSQPPENSPLHF. DNA of the CDR3: TGTGCCAGCAGTCAGCCTCCCGAGAATTCACCCCTCCACTTT.

V gene TRBV6-5 combines with J gene TRBJ1-3, with 9 bases fitting TRBD1. With 7 bases clipped from V and 3 bases from J, the junction kept 7 bases outside the gene matches. Germline CDR1 and CDR2: MNHEY and SVGAGI. The CDR3 is 15 amino acids. CDR3 sequence (DNA): TGTGCCAGCATACAACAGGGGGCGCGTGGAAACACCATATATTTT. Protein sequence: CASIQQGARGNTIYF.

The J gene is TRBJ2-7, the V gene TRBV1; the DNA was not used to check the table's D call, TRBD2. TRBV1 is assigned pseudogene status. The CDR3 consists of 16 residues. CDR3 nucleotides: TGCACCAGCAGCCAAGTCCGACTAGCGGGACCCTACGAGCAGTACTTC. Amino acid sequence: CTSSQVRLAGPYEQYF.

The V gene is TRBV5-1, the J gene TRBJ1-1, with D tentatively TRBD1 (6 bases). Trimming pared 0 bases from V and 4 bases from J, leaving 10 bases between. The CDR3 spans 14 residues. CDR1 and CDR2 from the germline V gene are SGHRS and YFSETQ. The CDR3 spells CASSLEGRGTEAFF. CDR3 in DNA: TGCGCCAGCAGCTTGGAGGGCAGGGGCACTGAAGCTTTCTTT.

The chain joins TRBV9 to TRBJ2-6; D is undetermined. Per the germline V gene, CDR1 is SGDLS and CDR2 is YYNGEE. Trimming removed 2 bases from V and 0 bases from J, with 3 bases in between. CDR3 length equals 14 residues. CDR3 in amino acids: CASSVGSGANVLTF. CDR3 sequence (DNA): TGTGCCAGCAGCGTCGGCTCTGGGGCCAACGTCCTGACTTTC.

The rearrangement uses TRBV7-2 and TRBJ2-2; TRBD2 might be the D (6 bases). This CDR3 contains 15 residues. Per germline, CDR1 SGHTA and CDR2 FQGNSA. Trimming removed 2 bases at V and 4 bases at J, with 11 bases between. This chain's CDR3 is CASSLQLALTGELFF. In nucleotides, the CDR3 is TGTGCCAGCAGCTTACAACTAGCTCTCACCGGGGAGCTGTTTTTT.

This chain links TRBV4-1 with TRBJ1-5, with 10 nucleotides matching TRBD1. The germline V gene has CDR1 MGHRA and CDR2 YSYEKL. The ends lost 3 bases at V and 10 bases at J; junction bases unmatched: 9. This CDR3 is 15 amino acids long. The CDR3 spells CASSHEDRGKGPQHF. CDR3 nucleotide sequence: TGCGCCAGCAGCCACGAGGACAGGGGGAAAGGACCCCAGCATTTT.

The chain is built from TRBV4-3 and TRBJ2-1; 12 bases line up with TRBD2. V trimming: 1 base; J trimming: 8 bases; junction bases outside the gene matches: 12. The V gene's germline CDR1 is LGHNA and CDR2 YSLEER. This CDR3 spans 18 amino acids. CDR3: CASSQGGRLAGVVDEQFF. In nucleotides, the CDR3 is TGCGCCAGCAGCCAAGGGGGGCGACTAGCGGGGGTTGTGGATGAGCAGTTCTTC.

The chain recombines TRBV27 with TRBJ1-1; D not resolved. V dropped 4 bases and J dropped 4 bases, with 16 bases sitting between them. CDR1 is MNHEY and CDR2 is SMNVEV in the germline V gene (reference sequence). CDR3 length equals 15 residues. The CDR3 here is CASSSLSWVRTEAFF. The CDR3 DNA is TGTGCCAGCAGTTCCCTATCATGGGTACGCACTGAAGCTTTCTTT.

On this clone: One junction end does not reproduce the germline sequence, and a read error may be involved. J is TRBJ2-7 and V is TRBV6-2 or TRBV6-3; TRBD1 agrees at 10 bases. The CDR3 has 14 residues. Germline V gives CDR1 MNHEY, CDR2 SVGEGT. The CDR3 DNA reads as TGTGCCAGCAGTTACAAGGACAGGGGGACCAAACCCGACTTC. Translation: CASSYKDRGTKPDF.

The chain combines TRBV27 with TRBJ2-2; weak D call: TRBD1 (5 bases). V was clipped by 5 bases and J by 1 base, with 8 bases between them. Germline CDR1 MNHEY, CDR2 SMNVEV (reference sequence). The CDR3 totals 14 residues. CDR3: CASSRTRNTGELFF. CDR3 DNA: TGTGCCAGCAGTAGGACAAGGAACACCGGGGAGCTGTTTTTT.

This sequence joins TRBV24-1 and TRBJ2-5, with a weak D call TRBD1 (5 bases). Trimming shortened V by 4 bases and J by 0 bases, and 11 bases separated the two germline ends. The germline gives CDR1 KGHDR, CDR2 SFDVKD. This CDR3 region has 15 residues. CDR3 in amino acids: CATSESGQNQETQYF. DNA for the CDR3: TGTGCCACCAGTGAGTCTGGACAAAACCAAGAGACCCAGTACTTC.

The V and J genes are TRBV6-2 or TRBV6-3 and TRBJ1-3; TRBD1 might be the D (5 bases). V was shortened by 6 bases and J by 0 bases, with 15 bases between the two germline ends. The length of the CDR3 is 16 residues. CDR1 is MNHEY and CDR2 is SVGEGT in the germline V gene. The CDR3 bases are TGTGCCAGCAGCCCCCCGGGACTGAACTCTGGAAACACCATATATTTT. Translating it yields CASSPPGLNSGNTIYF.

This rearrangement joins TRBV9 to TRBJ2-7; 8 nucleotides match TRBD1. The germline gives CDR1 SGDLS, CDR2 YYNGEE. The length of the CDR3 is 15 residues. V lost 2 bases to trimming and J lost 1 base; unmatched junction nucleotides: 5. The CDR3 nucleotides are TGTGCCAGCAGCGTTTGGGGGACAGGATCCTACGAGCAGTACTTC. Translation: CASSVWGTGSYEQYF.

J is TRBJ2-1 and V is TRBV27; D is perhaps TRBD1 or TRBD2 (6 bases each). The CDR3 totals 16 residues. V was trimmed by 4 bases and J by 3 bases, leaving 16 bases between them. The germline V gene encodes CDR1 MNHEY and CDR2 SMNVEV (reference sequence). The CDR3 DNA is TGTGCCAGCAGTTCCCCGGGGGCGGAGAACTACAATGAGCAGTTCTTC. Protein: CASSSPGAENYNEQFF.

This chain links TRBV7-8 with TRBJ1-4; no definite D call. CDR1 is SGHVS and CDR2 is FQNEAQ in the germline V gene. This CDR3 is built from 12 residues. V gave up 1 base and J gave up 8 bases, with 5 bases separating them. The CDR3 here is CASSLEREKLFF. The CDR3, as DNA: TGTGCCAGCAGCTTAGAGAGGGAAAAACTGTTTTTT.

The J gene is TRBJ2-1, the V gene TRBV6-5; 8 bases align to TRBD2. This CDR3 has 14 amino acids. J gave up 5 bases and V 5 bases, and 5 bases lay outside the gene matches. The germline V gene encodes CDR1 MNHEY and CDR2 SVGAGI. Here the CDR3 DNA reads TGTGCCAGCAGTCCCCAGGGACTAGACAATGAGCAGTTCTTC. Encoded protein: CASSPQGLDNEQFF.

The chain joins TRBV6-2 or TRBV6-3 to TRBJ2-1, with no clear D. Trimming cost V 6 bases and J 9 bases, with 15 bases left between them. The CDR3 covers 13 residues. From germline, CDR1 is MNHEY and CDR2 SVGEGT. The CDR3 DNA is TGTGCCAGCAGCAGCCCGAAAATTGGTGAGCAGTTCTTC. Its translation is CASSSPKIGEQFF.

The chain carries TRBV9 and TRBJ2-2; tentatively, D is TRBD1 (6 bases). Germline assignment: CDR1 SGDLS and CDR2 YYNGEE. This CDR3 has 16 amino acids. The V end lost 4 bases, the J end lost 4 bases, and 17 bases lay between the germline ends. The CDR3 sequence: CASSLLLQGPTGELFF. CDR3 in DNA: TGTGCCAGCAGCTTATTACTTCAGGGGCCCACCGGGGAGCTGTTTTTT.

CDR3 region: CASSPSGGGGYEQYF. The CDR3 DNA sequence: TGTGCCAGCAGCCCCTCAGGTGGCGGGGGCTACGAGCAGTACTTC. The V call is TRBV7-2, the J call TRBJ2-7; TRBD2 matches at 7 bases. Germline V gene sequence: CDR1 SGHTA, CDR2 FQGNSA. This CDR3 has 15 residues. The V gene end was trimmed by 5 bases and the J gene end by 3 bases; junction bases not matched to a gene: 10.

The V and J genes are TRBV28 and TRBJ1-6, with TRBD1 matching over 10 bases. CDR1 and CDR2 (germline): MDHEN, SYDVKM. With V trimmed by 6 bases and J by 10 bases, 9 bases remained unmatched. The CDR3 runs to 15 residues. CDR3 residues: CASSRGTGESSPLHF. In DNA, the CDR3 is TGTGCCAGCAGCCGCGGGACAGGGGAGAGCTCACCCCTCCACTTT.